The 18 T cell receptor beta chains below come from one sample, sequenced in a study of tumor-infiltrating lymphocytes in localized non-small cell lung cancer. Sequencing used immunoSEQ multiplex PCR; TCRdb keeps in-frame clones, though not all of them. This table has about 21,000 clones, nearly 80% appearing once. Sequencing used lung tumor tissue. Source of these receptors: a human donor with non-small cell lung cancer.

This sequence joins TRBV10-1 and TRBJ1-2, with 9 positions matching TRBD1. The CDR3 has 13 amino acids. V dropped 5 bases and J dropped 8; count of bases not matched to a gene: 6. Germline lookup yields CDR1 WNHNN and CDR2 SYGVQD (reference sequence). CDR3 amino acids: CASSPGQGFGYTF. CDR3 sequence (DNA): TGCGCCAGCAGTCCGGGACAGGGTTTCGGCTACACCTTC.

This chain uses TRBV6-5 with TRBJ2-3; TRBD2 agrees at 13 bases. This CDR3 region has 16 residues. J gave up 7 bases and V 2 bases, and 6 bases lay outside the gene matches. Germline lookup yields CDR1 MNHEY and CDR2 SVGAGI. Here the CDR3 DNA reads TGTGCCAGCAGTTACCGGACTAGCGGGAGTCCAAATACGCAGTATTTT. The encoded protein is CASSYRTSGSPNTQYF.

The chain links TRBV7-9 to TRBJ2-5; TRBD1 aligns across 8 bases. There are 14 residues in the CDR3. Germline lookup yields CDR1 SEHNR and CDR2 FQNEAQ (reference sequence). The ends lost 6 bases at V and 2 bases at J; junction bases unmatched: 5. The CDR3, as DNA: TGTGCCAGCAGGCGGACAGGGCCTCAAGAGACCCAGTACTTC. This encodes CASRRTGPQETQYF.

The V and J genes are TRBV11-2 and TRBJ2-5; tentative D call: TRBD2 (5 bases). Germline CDR1 and CDR2: SGHAT and FQNNGV. Trimming stripped 4 bases from V and 4 bases from J, with 19 bases between. The CDR3 loop spans 16 amino acids. The CDR3 loop is CASSWRTETRIETQYF. For the CDR3, the DNA is TGTGCCAGCAGCTGGAGGACGGAAACCAGGATAGAGACCCAGTACTTC.

V usage is TRBV5-1 and J usage is TRBJ1-2; perhaps TRBD1 as D (5 bases). Trimming removed 4 bases from V and 8 bases from J, with 18 bases in between. Looked up from germline, CDR1 is SGHRS and CDR2 is YFSETQ. This CDR3 is 14 amino acids long. The CDR3 protein is CASSPDSARGGYTF. The CDR3 DNA reads as TGCGCCAGCAGCCCCGACAGCGCCCGAGGGGGCTACACCTTC.

The rearrangement joins TRBV18 to TRBJ1-2, with 7 nucleotides matching TRBD1. Germline V CDR1 and CDR2: KGHSH, LQKENI. Trimming took 4 bases from V and 6 from J; bases not matched to a gene: 8. This CDR3 spans 14 amino acids. The CDR3 here is CASSRTRDSHGYTF. As DNA, the CDR3 is TGTGCCAGCTCACGGACCCGGGACAGCCATGGCTACACCTTC.

This chain joins TRBV4-2 and TRBJ2-7, with D perhaps matching TRBD2 (6 bases). V shed 5 bases and J shed 8 bases, with 16 bases lying between them. The germline V gene encodes CDR1 LGHNA and CDR2 YNFKEQ. The CDR3 is made up of 13 amino acids. This chain's CDR3 is CASSLGLEGQQYF. For the CDR3, the DNA is TGTGCCAGCAGCTTAGGCCTGGAGGGGCAGCAGTACTTC.

The genes are TRBV7-2 and TRBJ1-1; no clear D gene. CDR1 is SGHTA, CDR2 FQGNSA, per germline. The CDR3 spans 15 residues. Trimming removed 5 bases from V and 1 base from J, with 14 bases in between. This CDR3 is CASSQGRAKNTEAFF. As DNA, the CDR3 is TGTGCCAGCAGCCAAGGTCGCGCTAAGAACACTGAAGCTTTCTTT.

This clone was counted once. The chain combines TRBV6-8 with TRBJ1-1, with D unclear. The CDR3 is made up of 16 amino acids. CDR1 and CDR2 from the germline V gene are MNHGY and SAAAGT. V lost 7 bases to trimming and J lost 3 bases, with 21 bases between them. The CDR3 reads CASIGFDVVTYTEAFF. CDR3 coding DNA: TGTGCCAGCATTGGGTTCGATGTAGTTACTTACACTGAAGCTTTCTTT.

The rearrangement uses TRBV7-2 and TRBJ2-1, with 9 bases fitting TRBD1. V lost 4 bases and J lost 1; bases outside the gene matches: 5. This CDR3 region has 16 residues. Germline-derived CDR1 and CDR2 are SGHTA and FQGNSA. DNA of the CDR3: TGTGCCAGCAGCTCGACAGGGGGGGCTTCCTACAATGAGCAGTTCTTC. This sequence encodes CASSSTGGASYNEQFF. The whole variable domain, remainder taken from reference TRBV7-2 and TRBJ2-1, is GAGVSQSPSNKVTEKGKDVELRCDPISGHTALYWYRQSLGQGLEFLIYFQGNSAPDKSGLPSDRFSAERTGGSVSTLTIQRTQQEDSAVYLCASSSTGGASYNEQFFGPGTRLTVL.

The DNA for the CDR3 is TGTGCCAGCAGTCCCCTCCGAGCCGAGACCCAGTACTTC. Translation: CASSPLRAETQYF. The chain couples TRBV27 to TRBJ2-5; no clear D. The V end was cut by 5 bases, the J end by 5 bases, with 12 bases between. The V gene's germline CDR1 is MNHEY and CDR2 SMNVEV (reference sequence). The CDR3 totals 13 residues.

This rearrangement joins TRBV19 to TRBJ2-1; a possible D gene is TRBD2 (6 bases). Germline CDR1 LNHDA, CDR2 SQIVND (reference sequence). V lost 3 bases to trimming and J lost 12 bases, with 18 bases between them. The CDR3 extends over 14 amino acids. The CDR3 DNA reads TGTGCCAGTAGTATTAAGGTTGGAGGGATTGGGCAGTTCTTC. Its translation: CASSIKVGGIGQFF.

The chain has TRBV28 and TRBJ2-1; 8 nucleotides line up with TRBD1. CDR1 and CDR2 from the germline V gene are MDHEN and SYDVKM. The CDR3 is made up of 15 amino acids. V gave up 5 bases and J gave up 2 bases; unmatched junction bases: 5. CDR3 nucleotides: TGTGCCAGCAGTCCGCGGGACAGGCCCTACAATGAGCAGTTCTTC. Its protein is CASSPRDRPYNEQFF.

The chain uses TRBV4-1 and TRBJ2-2; D gene ambiguous. The CDR3 totals 14 residues. The V end was cut by 2 bases, the J end by 5 bases, with 9 bases between. The V gene's germline CDR1 is MGHRA and CDR2 YSYEKL. The CDR3 coding sequence is TGCGCCAGCAGCCAACCGACCGGTACCGGGGAGCTGTTTTTT. Translated: CASSQPTGTGELFF.

The V and J genes are TRBV7-2 and TRBJ2-3; D is unresolved. The germline gives CDR1 SGHTA, CDR2 FQGNSA. This CDR3 has 15 residues. V was cut by 4 bases and J by 0 bases, with 11 bases left in between. The CDR3 loop reads CASSSGRFSTDTQYF. For the CDR3, the DNA is TGTGCCAGCAGCTCCGGACGGTTTAGCACAGATACGCAGTATTTT.

The chain carries TRBV7-8 and TRBJ1-5; D is uncertain. CDR1 and CDR2 (germline): SGHVS, FQNEAQ. Deletions cut 2 bases from V and 3 bases from J, with 14 bases between. The CDR3 consists of 16 residues. CDR3 amino acids: CASSLNGQYLNQPQHF. Here the CDR3 DNA reads TGTGCCAGCAGCTTAAACGGGCAGTATCTCAATCAGCCCCAGCATTTT.

The chain links TRBV18 to TRBJ1-5; TRBD1 might be the D (6 bases). Germline V CDR1 and CDR2: KGHSH, LQKENI. The CDR3 has 15 amino acids. V lost 3 bases, J lost 2 bases, and 11 bases lay in between. CDR3 in DNA: TGTGCCAGCTCACCGGAGGGGGTGGGCAATCAGCCCCAGCATTTT. Translating gives CASSPEGVGNQPQHF.

This clone was seen a handful of times. The chain recombines TRBV7-8 with TRBJ2-1, with a possible D match to TRBD2 (5 bases). The CDR3 loop spans 15 amino acids. Germline assignment: CDR1 SGHVS and CDR2 FQNEAQ. V lost 0 bases and J lost 8, with 14 bases in between. For the CDR3, the DNA is TGTGCCAGCAGCTTAGCCCCCAGTAAGGAGGATGAGCAGTTCTTC. Protein sequence: CASSLAPSKEDEQFF.